The entry below describes one T cell receptor (beta chain). This clonotype has just a few counts. Its target antigen remains unknown. Base qualities were left out, and no much larger clone turns up one base away. The data were taken from a study of T cell repertoires in cytomegalovirus infection (dated by TCRdb to between 2018 and 2021). About the investigation overall: Recently identified HLA-C-restricted CMV epitopes, whose presentation resists viral immunomodulation, were targeted by peptide stimulations together with well-studied HLA-B-restricted epitopes. Because public TCR beta signatures pointed to carriage of CMV infection together with the matching HLA type, the HLA type of each donor mattered for the analysis.

V is reduced by 4 bases and J by 7 bases, leaving a spacing of 17 bases between them. CDR1 and CDR2 are read off the germline V gene as MNHEY and SVGAGI. Reading from cysteine to phenylalanine, the CDR3 counts 14 amino acids. The DNA shown is the 42-base CDR3, in frame from base 1. The investigation overall reported the following: In both this cohort and an independent roughly 330-donor cohort, the cumulative frequency of public TCR beta family members distinguished carriers of CMV infection plus the relevant HLA type. The ex vivo response was dominated by HLA-C-restricted CMV-specific TCR beta clonotypes, and the single most frequent clonotype in two of eight donors was supplied by these HLA-C-restricted clonotypes.

Taken with the paper, the label for treatment or condition translates to: in vitro stimulation with specific CMV peptide epitopes to enrich CMV-specific T cells. Sequencing instrument: Illumina HiSeq 1500. TCRdb reworked the public reads: Q25 trimming with fastp, MiXCR clone assembly, productive beta chains retained. Each entry is one CDR3 protein sequence, shown with its most common DNA and genes. A total of some 940,000 distinct CDR3 sequences appear in this sample, roughly 31% of them only once. Roughly 12% of the sample is taken by the ten largest. This clonotype was sampled from a human donor in good health (CMV status not recorded). Some clones in this sample may be carry-over from other donors' samples. The chain uses TRBV6-5 and TRBJ2-7, with an unclear D gene assignment. Sequenced here: cultured CD8+ T cells from PBMCs, sampled from culture after CMV antigen stimulation. The CDR3 protein sequence reads: CASSSLSKQKEQYF. In nucleotide form, the sequence is TGTGCCAGCAGTTCCCTCAGTAAACAGAAGGAGCAGTACTTC.